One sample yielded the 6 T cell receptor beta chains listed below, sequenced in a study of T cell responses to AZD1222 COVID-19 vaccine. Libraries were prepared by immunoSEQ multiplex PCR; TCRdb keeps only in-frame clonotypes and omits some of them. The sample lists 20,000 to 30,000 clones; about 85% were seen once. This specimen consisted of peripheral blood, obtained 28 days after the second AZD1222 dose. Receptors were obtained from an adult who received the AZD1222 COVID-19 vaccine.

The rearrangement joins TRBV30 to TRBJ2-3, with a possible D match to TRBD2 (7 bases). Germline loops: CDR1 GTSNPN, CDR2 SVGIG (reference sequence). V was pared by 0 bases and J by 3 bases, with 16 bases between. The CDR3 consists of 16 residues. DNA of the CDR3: TGTGCCTGGAGTGTAGTTAGGGGGGGGCAAACAGATACGCAGTATTTT. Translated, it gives CAWSVVRGGQTDTQYF.

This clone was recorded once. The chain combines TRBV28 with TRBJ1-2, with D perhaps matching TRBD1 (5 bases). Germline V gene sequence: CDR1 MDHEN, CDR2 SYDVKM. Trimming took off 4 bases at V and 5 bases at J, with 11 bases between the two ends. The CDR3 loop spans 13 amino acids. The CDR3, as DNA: TGTGCCAGCAGTTCCTCGGGGGTATATGGCTACACCTTC. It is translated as CASSSSGVYGYTF.

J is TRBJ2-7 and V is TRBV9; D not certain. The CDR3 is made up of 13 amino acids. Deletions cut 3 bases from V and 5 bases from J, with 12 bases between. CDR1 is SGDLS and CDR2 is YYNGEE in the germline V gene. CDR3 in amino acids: CASSDAGRDEQYF. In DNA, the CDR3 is TGTGCCAGCAGCGATGCTGGACGAGACGAGCAGTACTTC.

The chain's CDR3 is CASSTPTGSDTQYF. The DNA for the CDR3 is TGTGCCAGCAGCACACCGACAGGGTCAGATACGCAGTATTTT. The chain links TRBV7-8 to TRBJ2-3; 7 bases match TRBD1. This CDR3 has 14 amino acids. The V gene's germline CDR1 is SGHVS and CDR2 FQNEAQ. V gave up 5 bases and J gave up 4 bases; unmatched junction bases: 6.

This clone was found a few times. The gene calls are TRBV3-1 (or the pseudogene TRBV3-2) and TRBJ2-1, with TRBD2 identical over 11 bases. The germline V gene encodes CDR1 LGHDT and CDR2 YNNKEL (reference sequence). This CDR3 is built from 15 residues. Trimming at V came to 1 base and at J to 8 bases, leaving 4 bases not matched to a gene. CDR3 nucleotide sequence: TGTGCCAGCAGCCAAGTAGCGGGAGGGCCGCATGAGCAGTTCTTC. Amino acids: CASSQVAGGPHEQFF.

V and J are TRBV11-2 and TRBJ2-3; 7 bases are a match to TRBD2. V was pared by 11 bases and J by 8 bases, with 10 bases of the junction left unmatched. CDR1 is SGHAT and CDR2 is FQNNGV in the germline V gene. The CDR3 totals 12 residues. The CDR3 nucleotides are TGTGCCCAGGCGAGGGAGGGCGGTACGCAGTATTTT. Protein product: CAQAREGGTQYF.